The present T cell receptor beta chain was sequenced within a study of response to subunit inactivated influenza vaccine (dated by TCRdb to the late 2010s). For context, the study as a whole: Deep quantitative T cell receptor repertoire profiling was used in the study to track responses to a trivalent subunit inactivated influenza vaccine.

Receptor amplification or capture employed RT-PCR. TCRdb records Illumina HiSeq 2500 as the sequencer. TCRdb trimmed the raw reads at Q25, called clones with MiXCR and kept productive beta chains. Merged by CDR3 protein, the rows form single entries marked with the most common genes and DNA. This sample gives some 570,000 distinct CDR3 sequences in total; about 11% of them show up just once. The ten most abundant clones make up 9.5% to 11% of the sample. Deletion took 6 bases off V and 0 bases off J, with a span of 14 bases between the germline ends. The CDR3, cysteine through phenylalanine, is 16 amino acids long. Only the CDR3 region is kept as DNA, spanning 48 bases read in frame from base 1. Study-wide findings and limitations: The authors proposed that each seasonal influenza vaccination may bring in only a limited number of new T cells.

In the case of this clonotype: What antigen it recognizes has not been identified. Base qualities are missing; no much larger clone stands one base away.

This sample was also put to use in a study of T cells expressing NK-cell markers. As that second study puts it: 5'RACE template switching, by which a universal primer site and unique molecular identifiers were added, was used to make TCR beta cDNA libraries. TCR beta-chain repertoires were profiled in sorted CD3+CD56+NKG2C+, CD3+CD56+NKG2C- and CD3+CD56-NKG2C+ T-cell subsets from about 8 donors. Among the eight sequenced donors, only one was HCMV-seronegative, while the other seven were HCMV-seropositive. In several experiments an anti-gammadeltaTCR antibody was added to restrict sorting to alphabetaTCR-expressing T cells. In several donors, the dominant CD3+CD56+NKG2C+ clonotypes were found to rank among the top 10 CD8+ clonotypes and to make up 1.0-7.0% of CD8+ T cells. Those dominant clonotypes were again the most abundant among CD3+CD56-NKG2C+ cells in several donors, at about 28.3-65%. Whether the expanded NKG2C-expressing T cell clones were specific for HCMV antigens was left unclear. Randomly selected healthy volunteers, three men and five women, were used as the eight sequenced donors. HCMV-specific IgG was detected in serum with a commercial ELISA kit to determine HCMV serostatus. Peripheral blood mononuclear cells were isolated from blood by Ficoll density gradient centrifugation. For roughly 6 donors, bulk peripheral blood T-cell repertoires were additionally sequenced from unsorted PBMC. cDNA synthesis was primed from the TCR beta constant segment, followed by two successive PCR amplification steps. Sequencing of the libraries produced 2 x 150 bp reads on Illumina HiSeq 2000/2500, MiSeq or NextSeq. MIGEC handled demultiplexing of the reads and grouping by UMI, while MiTCR was used to assemble and quantify clonotypes. To exclude erroneous sequences, only TCR cDNA sequences supported by at least two reads were retained. The tcR package was used for downstream repertoire analysis, with clonotypes matched between fractions based on CDR3 nucleotide sequence plus V segment. VDJmatch was used to annotate antigen specificity against VDJdb, with one amino acid substitution in CDR3 allowed.

The sample consisted of PBMCs from blood, taken on the day of vaccination. The source is a man aged 45 to 65 who received an inactivated influenza vaccine. Donor details come from another sample of the same person, matched by shared clones. The V gene is TRBV12-3 or TRBV12-4 and the J gene is TRBJ2-2; tentative D gene TRBD1, with 6 bases matching. CDR3 sequence: CASRPDRTANTGELFF. The nucleotide sequence is TGTGCCAGCAGACCGGACAGAACGGCGAACACCGGGGAGCTGTTTTTT.